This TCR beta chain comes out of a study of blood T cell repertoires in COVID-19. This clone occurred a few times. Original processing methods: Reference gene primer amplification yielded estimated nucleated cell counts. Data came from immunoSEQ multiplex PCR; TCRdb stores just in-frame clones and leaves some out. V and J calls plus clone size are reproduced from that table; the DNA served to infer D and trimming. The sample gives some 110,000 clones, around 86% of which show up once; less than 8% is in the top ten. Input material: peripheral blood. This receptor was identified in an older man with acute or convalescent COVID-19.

The CDR3 spells CASCLSPILNTEAFF. The DNA for the CDR3 is TGTGCCAGCTGTCTTAGTCCGATTCTGAACACTGAAGCTTTCTTT. The chain combines TRBV28 with TRBJ1-1, with D hard to call. V lost 8 bases to trimming and J lost 0 bases, with 16 bases between them. Germline assignment: CDR1 MDHEN and CDR2 SYDVKM. This CDR3 has 15 amino acids.